The 2 T cell receptor beta chains presented below share a single source sample, sequenced in a study of identifying expanded T cells in peripheral blood. The repertoire was sequenced with immunoSEQ multiplex PCR; TCRdb's copy has only in-frame clones and lacks some. The repertoire has 75,000 to 95,000 clones, around 84% of them found once; the top ten carry around 4.3%. Sequencing used blood. The receptors originated from a person aged 18 to 75 in good health.

V gene TRBV7-2 combines with J gene TRBJ1-1; tentatively, D is TRBD1 (6 bases). CDR3 length equals 14 residues. The V end lost 3 bases, the J end lost 4 bases, and 12 bases lay between the germline ends. Germline V gene data show CDR1 as SGHTA and CDR2 as FQGNSA. The CDR3 DNA is TGTGCCAGCAGCTTTTGGGGGCAGCGCACTGAAGCTTTCTTT. Translated: CASSFWGQRTEAFF.

V gene TRBV18 combines with J gene TRBJ1-1, with D unclear. CDR1 is KGHSH, CDR2 LQKENI, per germline. The CDR3 has 13 amino acids. Trimming cost V 5 bases and J 4 bases, with 11 bases left between them. For the CDR3, the DNA is TGTGCCAGCTCAGAAACAGAGGTCACTGAAGCTTTCTTT. This encodes CASSETEVTEAFF.